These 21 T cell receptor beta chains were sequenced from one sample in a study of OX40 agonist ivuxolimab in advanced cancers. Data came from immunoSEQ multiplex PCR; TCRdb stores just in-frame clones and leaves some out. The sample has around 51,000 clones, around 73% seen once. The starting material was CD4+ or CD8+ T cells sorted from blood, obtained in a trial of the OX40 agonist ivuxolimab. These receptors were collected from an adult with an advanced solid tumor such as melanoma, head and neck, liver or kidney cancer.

CDR3 DNA sequence: TGTGCCAGCAGTGAATTGGGGACTAGCGGGAGTAGCTACGAGCAGTACTTC. Protein sequence: CASSELGTSGSSYEQYF. This chain uses TRBV25-1 with TRBJ2-7, with 14 positions matching TRBD2. The CDR3 runs 17 residues. V trimming: 1 base; J trimming: 3 bases; junction bases outside the gene matches: 5. Per the germline V gene, CDR1 is MGHDK and CDR2 is SYGVNS.

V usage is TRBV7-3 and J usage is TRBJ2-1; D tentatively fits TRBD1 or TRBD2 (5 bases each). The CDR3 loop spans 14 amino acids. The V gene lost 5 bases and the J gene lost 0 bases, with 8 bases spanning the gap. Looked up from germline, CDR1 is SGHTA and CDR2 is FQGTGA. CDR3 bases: TGTGCCAGCAGCGGGGGTGGCTCCTACAATGAGCAGTTCTTC. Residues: CASSGGGSYNEQFF. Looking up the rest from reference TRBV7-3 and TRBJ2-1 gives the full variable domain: GAGVSQTPSNKVTEKGKYVELRCDPISGHTALYWYRQSLGQGPEFLIYFQGTGAADDSGLPNDRFFAVRPEGSVSTLKIQRTERGDSAVYLCASSGGGSYNEQFFGPGTRLTVL.

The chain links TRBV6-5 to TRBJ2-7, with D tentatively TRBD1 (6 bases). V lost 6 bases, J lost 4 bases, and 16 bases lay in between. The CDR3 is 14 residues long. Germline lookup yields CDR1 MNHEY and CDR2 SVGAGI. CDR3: CASSRGKTGYEQYF. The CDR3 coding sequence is TGTGCCAGCAGCCGGGGCAAGACAGGTTACGAGCAGTACTTC.

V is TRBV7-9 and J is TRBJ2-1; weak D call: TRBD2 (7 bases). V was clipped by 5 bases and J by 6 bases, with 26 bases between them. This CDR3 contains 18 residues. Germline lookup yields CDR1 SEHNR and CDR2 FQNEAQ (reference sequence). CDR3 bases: TGTGCCAGCAGCGGGGTAGTGCGGGGGCCAGGGAGCAGCAATGAGCAGTTCTTC. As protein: CASSGVVRGPGSSNEQFF. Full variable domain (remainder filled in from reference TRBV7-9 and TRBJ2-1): DTGVSQNPRHKITKRGQNVTFRCDPISEHNRLYWYRQTLGQGPEFLTYFQNEAQLEKSRLLSDRFSAERPKGSFSTLEIQRTEQGDSAMYLCASSGVVRGPGSSNEQFFGPGTRLTVL.

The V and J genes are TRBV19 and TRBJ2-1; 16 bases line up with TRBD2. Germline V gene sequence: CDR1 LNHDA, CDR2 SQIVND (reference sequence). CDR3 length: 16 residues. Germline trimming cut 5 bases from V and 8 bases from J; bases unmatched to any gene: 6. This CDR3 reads CASSSPGTSGRDEQFF. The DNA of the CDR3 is TGTGCCAGTAGTTCCCCCGGGACTAGCGGGAGGGATGAGCAGTTCTTC.

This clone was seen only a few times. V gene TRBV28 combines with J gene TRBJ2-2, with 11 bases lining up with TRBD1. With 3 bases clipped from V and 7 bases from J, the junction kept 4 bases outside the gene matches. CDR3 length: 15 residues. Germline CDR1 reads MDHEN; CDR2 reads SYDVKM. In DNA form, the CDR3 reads TGTGCCAGCAGTTTCCTGGGACAGGGGGGCGGGGAGCTGTTTTTT. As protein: CASSFLGQGGGELFF.

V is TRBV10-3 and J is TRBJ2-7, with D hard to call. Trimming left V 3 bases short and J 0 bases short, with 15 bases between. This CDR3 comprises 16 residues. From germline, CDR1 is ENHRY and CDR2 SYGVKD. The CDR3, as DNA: TGTGCCATCAGTGATTCTATCAAGCAGAGCTCCTACGAGCAGTACTTC. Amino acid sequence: CAISDSIKQSSYEQYF.

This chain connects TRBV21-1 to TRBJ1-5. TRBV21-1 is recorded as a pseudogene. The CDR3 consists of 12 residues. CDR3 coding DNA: TGTGCCAGTAGCGGATGGGATCAGCCCCAGCATTTT. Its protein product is CASSGWDQPQHF.

This CDR3 is CASSLGRGPRPQHF. CDR3 in DNA: TGTGCCAGCAGCTTAGGGAGGGGACCACGACCCCAGCATTTT. This chain links TRBV7-3 with TRBJ1-5; D perhaps matches TRBD1 (5 bases). Trimming took off 2 bases at V and 10 bases at J, with 15 bases between the two ends. The CDR3 consists of 14 residues. Germline CDR1 reads SGHTA; CDR2 reads FQGTGA.

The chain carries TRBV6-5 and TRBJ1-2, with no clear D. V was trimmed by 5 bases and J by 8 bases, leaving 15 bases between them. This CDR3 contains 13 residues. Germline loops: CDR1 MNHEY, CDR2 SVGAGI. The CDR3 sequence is CASSQLGITGYTF. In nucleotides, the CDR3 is TGTGCCAGCAGTCAACTGGGTATTACCGGCTACACCTTC.

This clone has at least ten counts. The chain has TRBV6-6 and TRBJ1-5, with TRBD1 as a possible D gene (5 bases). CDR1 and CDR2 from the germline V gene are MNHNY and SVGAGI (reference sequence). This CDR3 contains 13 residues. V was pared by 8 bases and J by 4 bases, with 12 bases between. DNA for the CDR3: TGTGCCAGCGGGGCAGCAGAAAATCAGCCCCAGCATTTT. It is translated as CASGAAENQPQHF.

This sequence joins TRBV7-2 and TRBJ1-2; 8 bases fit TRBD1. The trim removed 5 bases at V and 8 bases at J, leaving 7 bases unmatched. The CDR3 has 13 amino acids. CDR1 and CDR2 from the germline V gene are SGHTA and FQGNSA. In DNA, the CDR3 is TGTGCCAGCAGCGTTAACAGGGGGGACGGCTACACCTTC. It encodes CASSVNRGDGYTF.

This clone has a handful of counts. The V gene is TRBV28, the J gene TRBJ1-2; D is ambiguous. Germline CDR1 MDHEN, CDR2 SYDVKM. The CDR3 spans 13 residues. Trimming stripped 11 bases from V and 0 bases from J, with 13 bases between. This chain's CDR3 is CAVFDGPNYGYTF. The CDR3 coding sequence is TGTGCCGTTTTTGACGGACCTAACTATGGCTACACCTTC.

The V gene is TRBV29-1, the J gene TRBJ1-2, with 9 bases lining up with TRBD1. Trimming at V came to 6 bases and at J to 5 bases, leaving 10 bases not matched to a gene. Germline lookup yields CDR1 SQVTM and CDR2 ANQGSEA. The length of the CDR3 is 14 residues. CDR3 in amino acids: CSVKPQGAGYGYTF. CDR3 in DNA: TGCAGCGTAAAACCACAGGGGGCCGGGTATGGCTACACCTTC.

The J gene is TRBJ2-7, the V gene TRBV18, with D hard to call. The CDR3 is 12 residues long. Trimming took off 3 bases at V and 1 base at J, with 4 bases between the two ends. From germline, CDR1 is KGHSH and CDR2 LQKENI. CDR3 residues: CASSPGSYEQYF. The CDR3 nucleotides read TGTGCCAGCTCACCGGGATCCTACGAGCAGTACTTC. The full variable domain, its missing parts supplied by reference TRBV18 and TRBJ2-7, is NAGVMQNPRHLVRRRGQEARLRCSPMKGHSHVYWYRQLPEEGLKFMVYLQKENIIDESGMPKERFSAEFPKEGPSILRIQQVVRGDSAAYFCASSPGSYEQYFGPGTRLTVT.

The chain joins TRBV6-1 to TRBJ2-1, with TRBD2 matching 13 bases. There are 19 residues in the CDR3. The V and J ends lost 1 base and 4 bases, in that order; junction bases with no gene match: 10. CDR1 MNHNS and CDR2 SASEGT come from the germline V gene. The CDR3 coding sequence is TGTGCCAGCAGTGAAGTGCTTGTCGGGACTAGCGGGGTGTACAATGAGCAGTTCTTC. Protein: CASSEVLVGTSGVYNEQFF.

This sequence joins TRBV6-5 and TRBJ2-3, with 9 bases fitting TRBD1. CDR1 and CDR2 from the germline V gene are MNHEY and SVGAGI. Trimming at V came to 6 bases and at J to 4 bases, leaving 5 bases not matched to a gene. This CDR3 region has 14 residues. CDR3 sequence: CASRATGGADTQYF. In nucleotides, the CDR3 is TGTGCCAGCAGGGCAACAGGGGGCGCAGATACGCAGTATTTT.

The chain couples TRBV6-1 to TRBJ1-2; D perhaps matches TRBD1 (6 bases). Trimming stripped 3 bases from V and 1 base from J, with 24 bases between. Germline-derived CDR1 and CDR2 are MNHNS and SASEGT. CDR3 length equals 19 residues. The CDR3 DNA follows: TGTGCCAGCAGTGATTTTTCAACCTATAGTGGGGGGCTTAACTATGGCTACACCTTC. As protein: CASSDFSTYSGGLNYGYTF.

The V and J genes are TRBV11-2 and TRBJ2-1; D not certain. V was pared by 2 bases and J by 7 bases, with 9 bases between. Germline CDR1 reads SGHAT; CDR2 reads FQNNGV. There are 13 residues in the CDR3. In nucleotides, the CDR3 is TGTGCCAGCAGCTTAAAAGTCACGAATGAGCAGTTCTTC. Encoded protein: CASSLKVTNEQFF.

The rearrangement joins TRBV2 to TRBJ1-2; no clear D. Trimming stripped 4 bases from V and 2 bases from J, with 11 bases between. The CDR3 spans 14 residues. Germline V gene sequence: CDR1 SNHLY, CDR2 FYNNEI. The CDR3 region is CASSAVSGNYGYTF. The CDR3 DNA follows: TGTGCCAGCAGTGCCGTAAGTGGCAACTATGGCTACACCTTC.

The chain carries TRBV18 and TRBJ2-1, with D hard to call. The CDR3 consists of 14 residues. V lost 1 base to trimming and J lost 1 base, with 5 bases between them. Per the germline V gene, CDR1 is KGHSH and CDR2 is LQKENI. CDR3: CASSPQLSYNEQFF. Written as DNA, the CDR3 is TGTGCCAGCTCACCACAGCTTTCCTACAATGAGCAGTTCTTC.